This T cell receptor (beta chain) comes out of a study of T cells expressing NK-cell markers (dated by TCRdb to the early 2020s). As for the study more broadly: Eight or nine donors provided sorted CD3+CD56+NKG2C+, CD3+CD56+NKG2C- and CD3+CD56-NKG2C+ T-cell subsets, whose TCR beta-chain repertoires were profiled. Of the eight sequenced donors, seven were found to be HCMV-seropositive and one was found to be HCMV-seronegative. Illumina HiSeq 2000/2500, MiSeq or NextSeq was used to sequence libraries as 2 x 150 bp reads. The eight sequenced donors were randomly selected healthy volunteers, three men and five women.

HCMV serostatus was determined by detecting HCMV-specific IgG in serum with a commercial ELISA kit. Peripheral blood mononuclear cells were isolated from blood by Ficoll density gradient centrifugation. A remark on this clonotype: This receptor's antigen is unknown.

Sequencing used an Illumina HiSeq 2000. TCR beta cDNA libraries were made by 5'RACE template switching that added a universal primer site and unique molecular identifiers. cDNA synthesis was primed from the TCR beta constant segment, followed by two successive PCR amplification steps. In the source study's methods: Reads were demultiplexed and grouped by UMI with MIGEC, and clonotypes were assembled and quantified with MiTCR. To exclude erroneous sequences, any TCR cDNA sequence not supported by at least two reads was discarded. The tcR package was used for downstream repertoire analysis, with clonotypes matched between fractions based on CDR3 nucleotide sequence plus V segment. VDJmatch was used to annotate antigen specificity against VDJdb, with one amino acid substitution allowed in CDR3. After the reads were reprocessed by TCRdb, one entry was made per CDR3 protein sequence, with no DNA. The V and J calls follow TCRdb's processing rather than the paper's. Per the sample table, the count is about 370,000 distinct CDR3 sequences. About 11% of the sample comes from the top ten.

What the research found in general, with its limitations: Whether the expanded NKG2C-expressing T cell clones were specific for HCMV antigens was left unclear. Those dominant clonotypes were again the most abundant among CD3+CD56-NKG2C+ cells in a few donors, at about 25-65%. In roughly 6 donors, the dominant CD3+CD56+NKG2C+ clonotypes ranked among the top 10 CD8+ clonotypes, making up roughly 1.0-8% of CD8+ T cells.

Including the terminal cysteine and phenylalanine, the CDR3 comprises 13 residues. There is no recorded DNA. The rearranged segments are TRBV12-3 or TRBV12-4 and TRBJ1-1; the D call from TCRdb, TRBD1, cannot be confirmed without DNA. Input material: blood T cells: a sorted CD56 or NKG2C T cell subset, CD4+ or CD8+ T cells, or bulk PBMC T cells (not recorded which). This receptor was obtained from a woman aged 45-59 years in good health. Donor details come from another sample of the same person, matched by shared clones. The CDR3 has the sequence CASSAQMGQEAFF.